Listed below are T cell receptor beta chains from one sample, sequenced in a study of T cells in Graves' hyperthyroidism and ophthalmopathy. TCRdb called the multiplex PCR reads again in MiXCR, with one record for every CDR3 protein. The sample holds around 190,000 distinct CDR3 sequences, about a sixth seen once. The sequenced material came from blood. These receptor sequences come from a woman aged 50 to 60 with Graves' hyperthyroidism. The CDR3 runs from the conserved cysteine through the conserved F or W. The D gene is left open where the match is weak. Where a row states a size, it is once, few, many or the class of an expanded clone; other rows omit it.

cdr3_aa,cdr3_nt,d_call,clone_size,cdr3_length,v_call,j_call
CASKSGRSTGELFF,TGTGCCAGCAAGAGCGGGAGATCCACCGGGGAGCTGTTTTTT,TRBD2,many,14,TRBV6-4,TRBJ2-2
CATSDLGTSPYNEQFF,TGTGCCACCAGTGATCTGGGGACATCCCCCTACAATGAGCAGTTCTTC,.,.,16,TRBV24-1,TRBJ2-1
CASSLGHRVATQYF,TGTGCCAGCAGCTTAGGACATCGTGTGGCGACCCAGTACTTC,.,many,14,TRBV7-2,TRBJ2-5
CASSGTGGPYEQYF,TGTGCCAGCAGTGGGACAGGGGGTCCCTACGAGCAGTACTTC,TRBD1,many,14,TRBV28,TRBJ2-7
CASSYRIANYGYTF,TGTGCCAGCAGTTACCGGATAGCTAACTATGGCTACACCTTC,.,many,14,TRBV6-6,TRBJ1-2
CASGLAGVETQYF,TGTGCCAGCGGGCTAGCGGGAGTAGAGACCCAGTACTTC,TRBD2,few,13,TRBV6-1,TRBJ2-5
CASSDPQPGANVLTF,TGTGCCAGCTCGGACCCGCAACCTGGGGCCAACGTCCTGACTTTC,.,.,15,TRBV18,TRBJ2-6
CASSLTGRNQPQHF,TGTGCCAGCAGCTTAACAGGTCGCAATCAGCCCCAGCATTTT,.,many,14,TRBV7-2,TRBJ1-5
CAWGPGQAMGEKLFF,TGTGCCTGGGGTCCGGGACAGGCGATGGGTGAAAAACTGTTTTTT,TRBD1,.,15,TRBV30,TRBJ1-4
CSARALAEETQYF,TGCAGTGCTAGAGCCCTGGCGGAAGAGACCCAGTACTTC,.,many,13,TRBV20-1,TRBJ2-5
CASRGQGNQPQHF,TGTGCCAGCAGGGGACAGGGCAATCAGCCCCAGCATTTT,TRBD1,many,13,TRBV27,TRBJ1-5
CSAYEGYNEQFF,TGCAGTGCTTATGAGGGATACAATGAGCAGTTCTTC,.,many,12,TRBV20-1,TRBJ2-1
CASSYSSGPLGQGVDEQYF,TGTGCCAGCAGTTACTCGAGTGGGCCCCTGGGACAGGGGGTAGACGAGCAGTACTTC,TRBD1,many,19,TRBV6-5,TRBJ2-7
CASSPQGVAEAFF,TGTGCCAGCTCACCACAGGGAGTAGCTGAAGCTTTCTTT,.,.,13,TRBV18,TRBJ1-1
CASAKGWAPEETQYF,TGTGCCAGCGCCAAAGGGTGGGCCCCTGAAGAGACCCAGTACTTC,.,few,15,TRBV7-3,TRBJ2-5
CSVPGPEQFF,TGCAGCGTCCCGGGTCCCGAGCAGTTCTTC,.,many,10,TRBV29-1,TRBJ2-1
CATTGARETQYF,TGTGCCACCACAGGTGCTCGTGAGACCCAGTACTTC,.,many,12,TRBV12-3/TRBV12-4,TRBJ2-5
CASSLRGRYGYTF,TGTGCCAGCAGTTTACGGGGGAGGTATGGCTACACCTTC,.,.,13,TRBV6-1,TRBJ1-2
CSAPSSEGVTEAFF,TGCAGTGCTCCATCCAGTGAGGGGGTCACTGAAGCTTTCTTT,.,many,14,TRBV20-1,TRBJ1-1
CASSVATFAESTDTQYF,TGTGCCAGCAGCGTAGCTACTTTTGCGGAAAGCACCGATACGCAGTATTTT,.,.,17,TRBV9,TRBJ2-3
CASSLTTLGQYTYEQYF,TGTGCCAGCAGCCTAACGACCCTGGGACAGTACACCTACGAGCAGTACTTC,TRBD1,many,17,TRBV13,TRBJ2-7
CASSPGSGGAYEQYF,TGTGCCAGCAGCCCTGGGTCAGGGGGTGCCTACGAGCAGTACTTC,TRBD1,many,15,TRBV7-9,TRBJ2-7
CASSESAGAKETQYF,TGCGCCAGCAGTGAGTCGGCGGGAGCGAAAGAGACCCAGTACTTC,TRBD2,many,15,TRBV10-1,TRBJ2-5
CATSLDRTTEAFF,TGTGCCACCAGTTTAGACCGGACCACTGAAGCTTTCTTT,.,many,13,TRBV15,TRBJ1-1
CSVEYSSGRIRAKNIQYF,TGCAGCGTTGAGTATTCTAGCGGGAGGATTCGGGCCAAAAACATTCAGTACTTC,TRBD2,.,18,TRBV29-1,TRBJ2-4
CASSPRVQGAIRQETQYF,TGTGCCAGCTCACCACGGGTACAGGGGGCGATTCGTCAAGAGACCCAGTACTTC,TRBD1,.,18,TRBV18,TRBJ2-5
CASSWTPYNEQFF,TGTGCCAGCTCATGGACACCCTACAATGAGCAGTTCTTC,.,.,13,TRBV18,TRBJ2-1
CASSEYSGAYYGYTF,TGTGCCAGCAGTGAATATTCAGGGGCATACTATGGCTACACCTTC,.,many,15,TRBV2,TRBJ1-2
CSVAGTSLWEQYF,TGCAGCGTGGCCGGGACTAGTCTGTGGGAGCAGTACTTC,TRBD2,.,13,TRBV29-1,TRBJ2-7
CASSLVGEEEAFF,TGTGCCAGCAGTTTAGTAGGTGAAGAAGAAGCTTTCTTT,.,many,13,TRBV12-3/TRBV12-4,TRBJ1-1
CASSFRTSGRAVNEQFF,TGTGCCAGCAGTTTCCGGACTAGCGGGAGGGCCGTCAATGAGCAGTTCTTC,TRBD2,.,17,TRBV12-3/TRBV12-4,TRBJ2-1
CASRQRTGEAHEQYF,TGTGCCAGCAGACAGCGGACAGGGGAAGCCCACGAGCAGTACTTC,TRBD1,.,15,TRBV6-1,TRBJ2-7
CATKSREFTEAFF,TGTGCCACCAAGTCCAGGGAGTTCACTGAAGCTTTCTTT,.,many,13,TRBV7-9,TRBJ1-1
CASSEILTGGGETQYF,TGTGCCAGCAGTGAGATACTGACCGGTGGGGGAGAGACCCAGTACTTC,.,many,16,TRBV25-1,TRBJ2-5
CASSLRDSMAEQYF,TGTGCCAGCAGCCTCCGGGACAGTATGGCCGAGCAGTACTTC,TRBD1,.,14,TRBV7-9,TRBJ2-7
CASSLGWSYGYTF,TGTGCCAGCAGCTTGGGTTGGAGCTATGGCTACACCTTC,.,many,13,TRBV11-2,TRBJ1-2
CASSLYSSGSRYEQYF,TGTGCCAGCAGTTTATATTCTAGCGGGAGTCGGTACGAGCAGTACTTC,TRBD2,.,16,TRBV27,TRBJ2-7
CASSSLARPGGEQYF,TGTGCCAGCAGTTCACTAGCACGCCCTGGCGGCGAGCAGTACTTC,.,many,15,TRBV28,TRBJ2-7
CASSQRGRVLFF,TGTGCCAGCAGCCAACGGGGACGGGTGCTGTTTTTT,.,few,12,TRBV12-3/TRBV12-4,TRBJ2-2
CASSDSGQLNTEAFF,TGTGCCAGCAGTGACTCCGGACAGTTGAACACTGAAGCTTTCTTT,.,many,15,TRBV6-4,TRBJ1-1
CASSFRSVQGAWTEAFF,TGTGCCAGCAGCTTCCGTAGCGTGCAGGGGGCTTGGACTGAAGCTTTCTTT,TRBD1,many,17,TRBV11-2,TRBJ1-1
CASSLDALYNEQFF,TGTGCCAGCAGCTTAGACGCGCTCTACAATGAGCAGTTCTTC,.,many,14,TRBV11-2,TRBJ2-1